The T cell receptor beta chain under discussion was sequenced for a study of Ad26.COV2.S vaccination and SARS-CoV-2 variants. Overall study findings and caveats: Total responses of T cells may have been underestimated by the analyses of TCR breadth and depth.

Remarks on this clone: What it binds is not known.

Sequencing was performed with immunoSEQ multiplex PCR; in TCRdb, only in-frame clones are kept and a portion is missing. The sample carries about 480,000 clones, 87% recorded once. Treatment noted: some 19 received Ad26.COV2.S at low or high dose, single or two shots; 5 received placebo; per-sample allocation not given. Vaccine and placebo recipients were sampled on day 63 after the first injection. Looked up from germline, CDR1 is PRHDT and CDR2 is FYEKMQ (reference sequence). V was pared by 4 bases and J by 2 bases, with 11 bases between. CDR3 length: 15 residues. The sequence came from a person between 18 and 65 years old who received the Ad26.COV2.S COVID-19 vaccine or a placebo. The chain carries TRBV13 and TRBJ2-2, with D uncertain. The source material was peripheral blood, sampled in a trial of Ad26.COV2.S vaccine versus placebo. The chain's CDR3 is CASSSLDLNTGELFF. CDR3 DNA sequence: TGTGCCAGCAGCTCCCTCGACCTTAACACCGGGGAGCTGTTTTTT.